The T cell receptor beta chain under discussion was sequenced for a study of radiation and T cells in renal cell carcinoma. The count of this clone is one. The target antigen is unknown. Profiled with immunoSEQ multiplex PCR; TCRdb holds only in-frame clones, not every one. The sample lists about 150,000 clones; roughly 87% were seen once. Deletions cut 4 bases from V and 2 bases from J, with 11 bases between. Per the germline V gene, CDR1 is WSHSY and CDR2 is SAAADI. The CDR3 sequence is 14 residues long. Study-level findings and limits: From baseline, blood top tumor clonotypes peaked at 2 weeks post-radiation.

This sample's time point: blood 2 weeks post-SBRT. Treatment meaning: 15 Gy SBRT to primary tumor, nephrectomy 4 weeks later. The tumor was a clear cell renal cell carcinoma. The TCR sequence derives from a woman aged 50 to 60 with renal cell carcinoma. The chain employs TRBV10-2 and TRBJ2-5; D unclear. The sequences come from blood, collected from a patient whose treatment included radiotherapy and nephrectomy. DNA of the CDR3: TGCGCCAGCAGTGGGTCCCACAGTCAAGAGACCCAGTACTTC. Translating it yields CASSGSHSQETQYF.